The 20 T cell receptor beta chains listed next were all sequenced from one sample in a study of control samples from healthy donors and cancer patients. Data came from immunoSEQ multiplex PCR; TCRdb stores just in-frame clones and leaves some out. Seen here are tens of thousands of clones, approximately 94% observed once, and the top ten hold 0.95% to 1.5%. The sequenced sample consisted of PBMCs. These receptors all stem from a woman between 35 and 50 years old with lung cancer.

This chain joins TRBV5-1 and TRBJ2-6; 8 bases match TRBD1. V lost 5 bases, J lost 0 bases, and 7 bases stayed unmatched. In germline, CDR1 is SGHRS, CDR2 YFSETQ. This CDR3 has 17 amino acids. Here the CDR3 reads CASSATGGNSGANVLTF. In DNA, the CDR3 is TGCGCCAGCAGTGCTACAGGGGGGAACTCTGGGGCCAACGTCCTGACTTTC.

The chain couples TRBV29-1 to TRBJ2-3, with 14 bases identical to TRBD2. Germline trimming cut 7 bases from V and 4 bases from J; bases unmatched to any gene: 7. Per the germline V gene, CDR1 is SQVTM and CDR2 is ANQGSEA. The CDR3 has 15 residues. CDR3 DNA: TGCAGCGCCGACGGGACTAGCGGGGGCCCAGATACGCAGTATTTT. Translating it yields CSADGTSGGPDTQYF.

The gene calls are TRBV15 and TRBJ2-2, with D perhaps TRBD2 (6 bases). Looked up from germline, CDR1 is LNHNV and CDR2 is YYDKDF (reference sequence). The CDR3 loop spans 16 amino acids. V lost 5 bases and J lost 5, with 18 bases in between. DNA for the CDR3: TGTGCCACCAGCGCTCCCGGGGGAAAAAGAACCGGGGAGCTGTTTTTT. Translation gives CATSAPGGKRTGELFF.

The chain carries TRBV5-4 and TRBJ1-2; 7 bases match TRBD1. The CDR3 totals 14 residues. The germline gives CDR1 SGHNT, CDR2 YYREEE (reference sequence). V was pared by 2 bases and J by 3 bases, with 4 bases of the junction left unmatched. The CDR3 DNA reads as TGTGCCAGCAGCTTTAAGGGGGCGGACTATGGCTACACCTTC. Residues: CASSFKGADYGYTF.

This clone appeared a single time. The J gene is TRBJ2-3, the V gene TRBV19; D is possibly TRBD2 (5 bases). This CDR3 is 14 amino acids long. Germline-derived CDR1 and CDR2 are LNHDA and SQIVND (reference sequence). V dropped 7 bases and J dropped 4 bases, with 15 bases sitting between them. CDR3 sequence reads: CASKTTGSADTQYF. The CDR3 DNA reads TGTGCCAGTAAAACAACGGGGAGTGCAGATACGCAGTATTTT.

J is TRBJ2-1 and V is TRBV6-2 or TRBV6-3; 9 positions agree with TRBD1. The CDR3 contains 18 residues. The germline CDR1 and CDR2 sequences are MNHEY and SVGEGT. The V and J ends lost 2 bases and 10 bases, in that order; junction bases with no gene match: 18. The CDR3 bases are TGTGCCAGCAGTTACCCGTTAGCGGACAGGGGATTCTCCAGGGAGCAGTTCTTC. It codes for CASSYPLADRGFSREQFF.

The V gene is TRBV7-9, the J gene TRBJ1-4; D unresolved. The CDR3 covers 13 residues. The ends were cut back, 1 base at V and 12 bases at J, with 12 bases in the middle. The germline gives CDR1 SEHNR, CDR2 FQNEAQ (reference sequence). Here the CDR3 reads CASSLDWTGELFF. The CDR3 DNA sequence: TGTGCCAGCAGCTTAGACTGGACTGGGGAACTGTTTTTT.

This clone was seen only once. Here the CDR3 DNA reads TGTGCCAGCAGTGTACAGGGGGCACGGGCAACTAATGAAAAACTGTTTTTT. Translation gives CASSVQGARATNEKLFF. The chain is built from TRBV6-1 and TRBJ1-4, with 9 positions matching TRBD1. Trimming cost V 4 bases and J 0 bases; bases outside gene matches: 6. Germline lookup yields CDR1 MNHNS and CDR2 SASEGT. The CDR3 has 17 amino acids.

The chain links TRBV6-5 to TRBJ1-5; D is unresolved. Per germline, CDR1 MNHEY and CDR2 SVGAGI. Trimming removed 2 bases from V and 5 bases from J, with 7 bases in between. The CDR3 contains 13 residues. The CDR3 sequence: CASSYISDQPQHF. The CDR3 nucleotides read TGTGCCAGCAGTTACATATCTGATCAGCCCCAGCATTTT.

The chain is built from TRBV12-3 or TRBV12-4 and TRBJ1-5; weak D call: TRBD1 (5 bases). Trimming stripped 6 bases from V and 5 bases from J, with 11 bases between. This CDR3 has 13 amino acids. CDR3 in amino acids: CASRFGGDQPQHF. Written as DNA, the CDR3 is TGTGCCAGCAGGTTTGGAGGGGATCAGCCCCAGCATTTT.

The chain recombines TRBV29-1 with TRBJ2-2; the D is unclear. Germline CDR1 and CDR2: SQVTM and ANQGSEA. This CDR3 region has 11 residues. The ends were cut back, 6 bases at V and 2 bases at J, with 4 bases in the middle. As DNA, the CDR3 is TGCAGCGTGGGTAACACCGGGGAGCTGTTTTTT. It translates to CSVGNTGELFF.

The rearrangement uses TRBV7-2 and TRBJ1-1; TRBD1 aligns across 7 bases. This CDR3 is 16 amino acids long. Germline CDR1 and CDR2: SGHTA and FQGNSA. Trimming removed 8 bases from V and 6 bases from J; junction bases left unmatched: 18. CDR3 coding DNA: TGTGCCAGCGGGGATGGAGCCTTTCAGGGGGACTCTGAAGCTTTCTTT. It yields the protein CASGDGAFQGDSEAFF.

The V and J genes are TRBV18 and TRBJ1-5; D is undetermined. CDR1 KGHSH and CDR2 LQKENI come from the germline V gene. CDR3 length equals 13 residues. The V end lost 5 bases, the J end lost 0 bases, and 5 bases lay between the germline ends. The CDR3 reads CASSADSNQPQHF. The CDR3 DNA reads as TGTGCCAGCTCAGCCGATAGCAATCAGCCCCAGCATTTT.

The CDR3 DNA follows: TGCGCCAGCAGCCAAGTCGCCGGGACAGCTAATGAAAAACTGTTTTTT. It is translated as CASSQVAGTANEKLFF. The chain employs TRBV4-1 and TRBJ1-4; 7 nucleotides match TRBD1. After removal of 1 base from V and 3 bases from J, the junction contained 5 bases not matched to a gene. The germline gives CDR1 MGHRA, CDR2 YSYEKL. This CDR3 contains 16 residues.

The J gene is TRBJ2-3, the V gene TRBV10-3; no definite D call. CDR3 length: 14 residues. V lost 5 bases, J lost 6 bases, and 15 bases lay in between. The germline V gene has CDR1 ENHRY and CDR2 SYGVKD. CDR3 sequence reads: CAISTPVMGDTQYF. DNA of the CDR3: TGTGCCATCAGTACCCCTGTAATGGGGGATACGCAGTATTTT.

This clone was observed a single time. This chain links TRBV19 with TRBJ1-3, with unresolved D. Germline V gene data show CDR1 as LNHDA and CDR2 as SQIVND (reference sequence). The ends were cut back, 5 bases at V and 0 bases at J, with 2 bases in the middle. The CDR3 is made up of 12 amino acids. CDR3 sequence reads: CASSPSGNTIYF. The CDR3 region has the DNA TGTGCCAGTAGTCCCTCTGGAAACACCATATATTTT. Together with reference TRBV19 and TRBJ1-3, the CDR3 gives the full variable domain: DGGITQSPKYLFRKEGQNVTLSCEQNLNHDAMYWYRQDPGQGLRLIYYSQIVNDFQKGDIAEGYSVSREKKESFPLTVTSAQKNPTAFYLCASSPSGNTIYFGEGSWLTVV.

This clone is a singleton in its sample. The J gene is TRBJ2-5, the V gene TRBV18; 9 bases line up with TRBD1. The junction had 9 bases not matched to a gene; V was cut back by 3 bases and J by 4 bases. Germline CDR1 is KGHSH and CDR2 is LQKENI. This CDR3 contains 16 residues. The CDR3 sequence: CASSPSTGTGIETQYF. The CDR3 nucleotides are TGTGCCAGCTCACCCTCAACCGGGACAGGGATAGAGACCCAGTACTTC.

This clone was observed a single time. This chain links TRBV19 with TRBJ2-3; perhaps TRBD2 as D (6 bases). V lost 0 bases and J 0 bases, leaving 7 bases between the germline ends. The CDR3 has 15 residues. Germline V gives CDR1 LNHDA, CDR2 SQIVND (reference sequence). CDR3 residues: CASSIEGTSTDTQYF. Written as DNA, the CDR3 is TGTGCCAGTAGTATAGAAGGGACTAGCACAGATACGCAGTATTTT.

V usage is TRBV27 and J usage is TRBJ1-1; TRBD1 might be the D (5 bases). The V gene's germline CDR1 is MNHEY and CDR2 SMNVEV (reference sequence). The CDR3 is made up of 13 amino acids. V was shortened by 3 bases and J by 4 bases, with 9 bases between the two germline ends. The CDR3, as DNA: TGTGCCAGCAGTTTCGTGGGGCCCACTGAAGCTTTCTTT. As protein: CASSFVGPTEAFF.

This clone was seen a single time. The chain employs TRBV9 and TRBJ2-1; TRBD2 matches 8 bases. This CDR3 contains 15 residues. The germline V gene has CDR1 SGDLS and CDR2 YYNGEE. With V trimmed by 7 bases and J by 6 bases, 12 bases remained unmatched. CDR3: CASGHRGGPANEQFF. As DNA, the CDR3 is TGTGCCAGCGGCCACCGGGGGGGGCCCGCCAATGAGCAGTTCTTC.